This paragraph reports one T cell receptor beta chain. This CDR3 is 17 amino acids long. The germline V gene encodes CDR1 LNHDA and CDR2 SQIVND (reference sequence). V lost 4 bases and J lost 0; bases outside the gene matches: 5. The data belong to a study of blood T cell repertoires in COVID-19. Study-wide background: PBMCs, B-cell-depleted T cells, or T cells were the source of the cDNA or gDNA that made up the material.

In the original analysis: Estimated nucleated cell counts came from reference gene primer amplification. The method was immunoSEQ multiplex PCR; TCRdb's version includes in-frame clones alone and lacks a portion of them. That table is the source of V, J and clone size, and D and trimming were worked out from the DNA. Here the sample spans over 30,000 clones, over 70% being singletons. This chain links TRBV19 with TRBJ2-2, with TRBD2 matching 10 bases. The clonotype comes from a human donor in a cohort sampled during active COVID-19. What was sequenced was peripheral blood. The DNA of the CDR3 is TGTGCCAGTAGTACCTTAGCGGGGGGATCGAACACCGGGGAGCTGTTTTTT. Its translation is CASSTLAGGSNTGELFF. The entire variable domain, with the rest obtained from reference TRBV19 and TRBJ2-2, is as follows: DGGITQSPKYLFRKEGQNVTLSCEQNLNHDAMYWYRQDPGQGLRLIYYSQIVNDFQKGDIAEGYSVSREKKESFPLTVTSAQKNPTAFYLCASSTLAGGSNTGELFFGEGSRLTVL.